This T cell receptor beta chain was sequenced in a study of T cell repertoires in cytomegalovirus infection. At the level of the study: Public TCR beta signature analysis indicated the presence of both CMV infection and matching HLA type. Whole-study results and caveats: Clonotype analysis showed dominance of the ex vivo response by HLA-C-restricted CMV-specific TCR beta clonotypes. Using cumulative public TCR beta family frequency, the authors identified those who carried CMV together with the relevant HLA.

This clonotype was found a few times. No antigen is known for it. TCRdb analysed the reads with MiXCR anew, one entry per CDR3 protein. The table has 200,000 to 300,000 distinct CDR3 sequences, about 5.9% seen once. CDR1 SGHRS and CDR2 YFSETQ come from the germline V gene. This CDR3 is 14 amino acids long. Trimming at V came to 4 bases and at J to 3 bases, leaving 4 bases not matched to a gene. The sequencing input was PBMCs. The gene calls are TRBV5-1 and TRBJ2-7, with TRBD2 identical over 10 bases. This sequence originates from a human donor in good health (CMV status not recorded). Some clones in this sample may be carry-over from other donors' samples. This chain's CDR3 is CASSPLAGVYEQYF. The CDR3 DNA is TGCGCCAGCAGCCCGCTAGCGGGGGTCTACGAGCAGTACTTC.